This TCR beta chain stems from a study of T cells in Graves' hyperthyroidism and ophthalmopathy. Under 3 months was the duration of disease in ophthalmopathy patients, who also had a Clinical Activity Score of at least 3 and a NOSPECS grade of at least 4. Uncontrolled infections, other autoimmune diseases, pregnancy or lactation led to exclusion of patients. Isolation of PBMCs was performed on around 9.4 ml fresh peripheral blood. Using RNA transcripts as the source, TCR beta CDR3 regions were amplified. The HTBI primer set was used in a first-round RT-PCR of the TCR CDR3. TCRdb itself ran the multiplex PCR reads through MiXCR, one entry per CDR3 protein. The sample records around 250,000 distinct CDR3 sequences, about 25% being singletons. Germline CDR1 is MDHEN and CDR2 is SYDVKM. The CDR3 runs to 15 residues. Unmatched junction bases numbered 8, after V lost 4 bases and J lost 5 bases.

This chain uses TRBV28 with TRBJ1-1, with 9 bases identical to TRBD1. The TCR sequence derives from a woman aged 40 to 50 with Graves' ophthalmopathy. Sequencing was carried out using blood. CDR3 residues: CASSSAGQGTTEAFF. CDR3 bases: TGTGCCAGCAGTTCGGCGGGACAGGGAACTACTGAAGCTTTCTTT.